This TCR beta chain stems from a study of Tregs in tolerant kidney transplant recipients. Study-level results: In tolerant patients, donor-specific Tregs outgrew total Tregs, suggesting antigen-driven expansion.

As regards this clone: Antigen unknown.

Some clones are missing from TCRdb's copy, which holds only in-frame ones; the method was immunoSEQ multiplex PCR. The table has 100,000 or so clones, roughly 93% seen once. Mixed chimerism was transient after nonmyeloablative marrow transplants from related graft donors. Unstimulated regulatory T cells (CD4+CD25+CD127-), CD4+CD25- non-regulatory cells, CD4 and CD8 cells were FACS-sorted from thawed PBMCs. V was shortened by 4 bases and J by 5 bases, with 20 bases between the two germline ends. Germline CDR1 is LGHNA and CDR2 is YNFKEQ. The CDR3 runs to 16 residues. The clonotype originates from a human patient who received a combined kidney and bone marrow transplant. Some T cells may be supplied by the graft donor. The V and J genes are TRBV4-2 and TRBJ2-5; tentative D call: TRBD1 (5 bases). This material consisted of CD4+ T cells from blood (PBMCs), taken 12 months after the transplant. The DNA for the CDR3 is TGTGCCAGCAGCCCCGATGCCCTCAGGGTCCTGGAGACCCAGTACTTC. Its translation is CASSPDALRVLETQYF.